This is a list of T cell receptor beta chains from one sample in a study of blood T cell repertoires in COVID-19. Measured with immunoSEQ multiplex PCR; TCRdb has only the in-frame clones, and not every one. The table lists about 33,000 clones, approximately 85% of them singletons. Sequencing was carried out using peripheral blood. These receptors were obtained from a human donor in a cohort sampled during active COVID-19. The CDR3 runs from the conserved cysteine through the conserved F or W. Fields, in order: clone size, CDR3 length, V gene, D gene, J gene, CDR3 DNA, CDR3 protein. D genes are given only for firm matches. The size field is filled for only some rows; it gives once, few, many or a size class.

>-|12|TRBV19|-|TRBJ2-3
TGTGCCAGTCATAGCGACACAGATACGCAGTATTTT
CASHSDTDTQYF
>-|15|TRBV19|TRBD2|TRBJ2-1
TGTGCCAGTAGTATCCAGCGGGGAATCTACAATGAGCAGTTCTTC
CASSIQRGIYNEQFF
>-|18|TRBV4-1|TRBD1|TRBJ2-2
TGCGCCAGCAGCCAAGGCATCTTCGGGACAGGGAGCGCCGGGGAGCTGTTTTTT
CASSQGIFGTGSAGELFF
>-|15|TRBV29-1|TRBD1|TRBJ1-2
TGCAGCGTCGCCGGGACAGAGAACCGAAACTATGGCTACACCTTC
CSVAGTENRNYGYTF
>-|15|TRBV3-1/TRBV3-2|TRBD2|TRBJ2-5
TGTGCCAGCAGCCAAGCCGGGACTACCCCAGAGACCCAGTACTTC
CASSQAGTTPETQYF
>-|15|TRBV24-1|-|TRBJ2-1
TGTGCCACCAGTGATGTGCAGCGGCCGTACAATGAGCAGTTCTTC
CATSDVQRPYNEQFF
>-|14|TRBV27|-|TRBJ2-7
TGTGCCAGCGGGGGCCGGGACGGCGCCGACGAGCAGTACTTC
CASGGRDGADEQYF
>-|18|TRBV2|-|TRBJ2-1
TGTGCAGCCAGGCGGGGCAACGGACGAATTTATCAATACAATGAGCAGTTCTTC
CAARRGNGRIYQYNEQFF
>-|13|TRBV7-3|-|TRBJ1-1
TGTGCCAGCAGCTTTTATCTAAACACTGAAGCTTTCTTT
CASSFYLNTEAFF
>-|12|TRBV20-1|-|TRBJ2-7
TGCAGTGCTAGTCGGGAGTTAGTCGAGCAGTACTTC
CSASRELVEQYF
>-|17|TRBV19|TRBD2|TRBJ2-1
TGTGCCAGTACCACCCCCCAGCCGGGACTAGGTGCGAATGAGCAGTTCTTC
CASTTPQPGLGANEQFF
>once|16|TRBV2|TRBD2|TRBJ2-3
TGTGCCAGCCGGACTAGCGGGGGTCCTAGCACAGATACGCAGTATTTT
CASRTSGGPSTDTQYF
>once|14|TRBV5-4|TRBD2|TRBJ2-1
TGTGCCAGCAGCACCTGGACTAGCATGAATGAGCAGTTCTTC
CASSTWTSMNEQFF
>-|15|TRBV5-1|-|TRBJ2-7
TGCGCCAGCAGCTTAGTTCCGGGAGAGGTGAGGGAGCAGTACTTC
CASSLVPGEVREQYF
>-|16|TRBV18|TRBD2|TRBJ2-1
TGTGCCAGCTCACCACGTGAGAGCGGGGTATACAATGAGCAGTTCTTC
CASSPRESGVYNEQFF
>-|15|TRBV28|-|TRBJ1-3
TGTGCCAGCAGTTCACCCGGGGAGGGGCCAAACACCATATATTTT
CASSSPGEGPNTIYF
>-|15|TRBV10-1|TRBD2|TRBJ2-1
TGCGCCAGCAGTGACACTAGCGATACCTACAATGAGCAGTTCTTC
CASSDTSDTYNEQFF
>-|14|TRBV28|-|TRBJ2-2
TGTGCCAGCAGGCCTTCCGGGAACACCGGGGAGCTGTTTTTT
CASRPSGNTGELFF
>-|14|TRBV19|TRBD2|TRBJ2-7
TGTGCCAGTAGTGTCCTAGCGGGAGGATACGAGCAGTACTTC
CASSVLAGGYEQYF
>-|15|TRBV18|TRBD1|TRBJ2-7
TGTGCCAGCTCACTAACCCGGGACAGCTCCTACGAGCAGTACTTC
CASSLTRDSSYEQYF
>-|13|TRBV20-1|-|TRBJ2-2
TGCAGTGCTAGTGGCCCCCTAGATGGGGAGCTGTTTTTT
CSASGPLDGELFF
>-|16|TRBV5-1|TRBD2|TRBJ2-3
TGCGCCAGCAGCGCCGATAGCGGGGGGGCACCAGATACGCAGTATTTT
CASSADSGGAPDTQYF
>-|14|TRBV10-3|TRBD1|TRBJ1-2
TGTGCCATCAGTGATTTGGACAGGGGCCGTGGCTACACCTTC
CAISDLDRGRGYTF
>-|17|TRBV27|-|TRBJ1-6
TGTGCCAGCAGTTTTGGAGGGTTCAGCTCCTATAATTCACCCCTCCACTTT
CASSFGGFSSYNSPLHF
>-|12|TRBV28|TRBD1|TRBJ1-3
TGTGGGGGACAGGGCCCTGGAAACACCATATATTTT
CGGQGPGNTIYF
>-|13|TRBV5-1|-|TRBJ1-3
TGCGCCAGCAGCTCAGGCTCTGGAAACACCATATATTTT
CASSSGSGNTIYF
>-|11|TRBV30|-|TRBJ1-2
TGTGCCTGGACAGCTAACTATGGCTACACCTTC
CAWTANYGYTF
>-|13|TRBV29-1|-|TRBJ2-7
TGCAGCGTTGCGCCAACAGTTAACTACGAGCAGTACTTC
CSVAPTVNYEQYF